This T cell receptor (delta chain) was retrieved from a study of γδ T cells in repeated Plasmodium falciparum infection. Study background: Four controlled malaria infections with P. falciparum NF54 spanned 644 days.

This clone was observed many times. The amino acid sequence in TCRdb belongs to a much larger clone and departs from this DNA's translation at residue 13, likely a sequencing read error; the sequence shown is translated from the DNA. Flow sorting of PBMC yielded separate Vgamma9/Vdelta2+ and Vdelta2-negative gammadelta T cell populations for bulk repertoire analysis. TCRdb re-called the multiplex PCR reads through CATT. The sample consists of about 51,000 delta-chain clones, roughly 1.9% of them appearing once. Looked up from germline, CDR1 is TVYSNPD and CDR2 is GDNSRS (reference sequence). This CDR3 contains 14 residues.

Sequencing input: gamma-delta T cells from blood. The origin of this receptor is a pool of human donors (malaria-infected and uninfected, not separated). This chain connects TRDV3 to TRDJ1, with D perhaps matching TRDD2 (6 bases). CDR3 amino acids: CAFPLPPNTDKLTF. The CDR3 coding sequence is TGTGCCTTCCCCCTTCCCCCGAATACCGATAAACTCACCTTT.